The 19 T cell receptor beta chains below all came from one sample that was sequenced in a study of cytomegalovirus exposure and HLA in healthy donors. The primer mix had 60 Vbeta and 13 Jbeta primers. The data were produced by immunoSEQ multiplex PCR, yet TCRdb's version contains in-frame clones alone and is incomplete. The data contain under 150,000 clones, about two thirds of them seen just once; the ten biggest clones take up about 4.5%. The sample consisted of PBMCs. These receptors came from a man in his sixties in good health and CMV-seronegative.

This chain joins TRBV29-1 and TRBJ2-2, with a possible D match to TRBD2 (5 bases). Deletions cut 0 bases from V and 8 bases from J, with 16 bases between. The germline gives CDR1 SQVTM, CDR2 ANQGSEA. The length of the CDR3 is 15 residues. The CDR3 nucleotides are TGCAGCGTTGAAGAGGCGGAGGTGGGGAGAGGGGAGCTGTTTTTT. This translates into CSVEEAEVGRGELFF.

This clone was seen just once. V usage is TRBV10-3 and J usage is TRBJ2-6; D gene ambiguous. Germline assignment: CDR1 ENHRY and CDR2 SYGVKD. V shed 3 bases and J shed 4 bases, with 7 bases lying between them. CDR3 length equals 14 residues. CDR3 bases: TGTGCCATCAGTGATTACAACGGGGCCAACGTCCTGACTTTC. It encodes CAISDYNGANVLTF.

The sample holds a few counts of this clone. The gene calls are TRBV11-1 and TRBJ1-1; tentative D call: TRBD1 (5 bases). The germline V gene has CDR1 SGHAT and CDR2 FQDESV (reference sequence). Between the trimmed V and J ends, which lost 5 bases and 4 bases, there was a span of 20 bases. The CDR3 has 16 residues. Here the CDR3 reads CASSLPIPGFATEAFF. CDR3 sequence (DNA): TGTGCCAGCAGCCTCCCCATCCCAGGGTTTGCCACTGAAGCTTTCTTT.

V usage is TRBV7-9 and J usage is TRBJ2-6; possibly TRBD2 for D (6 bases). V was shortened by 2 bases and J by 1 base, with 9 bases between the two germline ends. The V gene's germline CDR1 is SEHNR and CDR2 FQNEAQ (reference sequence). This CDR3 has 16 amino acids. CDR3 region: CASSLRGGSGANVLTF. The DNA of the CDR3 is TGTGCCAGCAGCTTACGAGGAGGGTCTGGGGCCAACGTCCTGACTTTC.

V is TRBV6-5 and J is TRBJ1-1; 10 positions agree with TRBD1. Germline V gene data show CDR1 as MNHEY and CDR2 as SVGAGI. V shed 8 bases, J shed 5 bases, and the junction held 2 bases outside the gene matches. The CDR3 has 12 residues. The CDR3 DNA follows: TGTGCCAGCGAGGACAGGGGGACTGAAGCTTTCTTT. Its protein is CASEDRGTEAFF.

This clone occurred a few times. V and J are TRBV6-6 and TRBJ2-7; D is undetermined. This CDR3 contains 11 residues. V dropped 6 bases and J dropped 3 bases, with 6 bases sitting between them. Germline V gene data show CDR1 as MNHNY and CDR2 as SVGAGI (reference sequence). DNA of the CDR3: TGTGCCAGCAGCCCCAACTACGAGCAGTACTTC. It translates to CASSPNYEQYF.

This clone was recorded a few times. The chain uses TRBV14 and TRBJ1-1; weak D call: TRBD1 (6 bases). V was shortened by 4 bases and J by 2 bases, with 14 bases between the two germline ends. CDR3 size: 15 residues. CDR1 and CDR2 (germline): SGHDN, FVKESK. CDR3 in amino acids: CASSPRMGANTEAFF. The CDR3 DNA sequence: TGTGCCAGCAGCCCCCGCATGGGGGCTAACACTGAAGCTTTCTTT.

V gene TRBV19 combines with J gene TRBJ1-2; D might be TRBD1 (6 bases). The CDR3 length is 15 residues. V lost 5 bases, J lost 8 bases, and 21 bases lay in between. Per the germline V gene, CDR1 is LNHDA and CDR2 is SQIVND (reference sequence). This chain's CDR3 is CASSFGPGQMGGYTF. As DNA, the CDR3 is TGTGCCAGTAGTTTTGGTCCCGGACAGATGGGCGGCTACACCTTC.

The chain employs TRBV9 and TRBJ1-1, with TRBD1 identical over 10 bases. From germline, CDR1 is SGDLS and CDR2 YYNGEE. V lost 4 bases and J lost 5; bases outside the gene matches: 8. The CDR3 is 15 residues long. This chain's CDR3 is CASSPRQGARTEAFF. The DNA of the CDR3 is TGTGCCAGCAGCCCACGACAGGGGGCACGGACTGAAGCTTTCTTT. Variable domain in full (rest from reference TRBV9 and TRBJ1-1): DSGVTQTPKHLITATGQRVTLRCSPRSGDLSVYWYQQSLDQGLQFLIQYYNGEERAKGNILERFSAQQFPDLHSELNLSSLELGDSALYFCASSPRQGARTEAFFGQGTRLTVV.

This clone was picked up a small number of times. V gene TRBV30 combines with J gene TRBJ2-3; TRBD2 agrees at 7 bases. This CDR3 spans 13 amino acids. Trimming took 7 bases from V and 2 from J; bases not matched to a gene: 6. Germline V gene lookup returns CDR1 GTSNPN and CDR2 SVGIG (reference sequence). The CDR3 DNA sequence: TGTGCCTATGGGCGGGAGAACACAGATACGCAGTATTTT. This encodes CAYGRENTDTQYF.

The V call is TRBV4-3, the J call TRBJ2-2; 7 nucleotides align to TRBD1. Germline-derived CDR1 and CDR2 are LGHNA and YSLEER. The trim removed 0 bases at V and 2 bases at J, leaving 3 bases unmatched. The CDR3 extends over 16 amino acids. The CDR3, as DNA: TGCGCCAGCAGCCAAGAGAGGGGGCTAAACACCGGGGAGCTGTTTTTT. Protein: CASSQERGLNTGELFF.

This rearrangement joins TRBV19 to TRBJ2-3; D unclear. The ends were cut back, 1 base at V and 0 bases at J, with 5 bases in the middle. The V gene's germline CDR1 is LNHDA and CDR2 SQIVND (reference sequence). This CDR3 has 14 amino acids. The CDR3 here is CASSIVSSTDTQYF. The CDR3 coding sequence is TGTGCCAGTAGTATAGTGAGTAGCACAGATACGCAGTATTTT.

This clone appeared a few times. CDR3 DNA: TGCGCCAGCAGCCAAGGCCTACTTGATGGAGCGGGAGGGCGTGAGACCCAGTACTTC. Protein: CASSQGLLDGAGGRETQYF. This chain connects TRBV4-1 to TRBJ2-5, with 10 bases matching TRBD2. Germline CDR1 and CDR2: MGHRA and YSYEKL. Unmatched junction bases numbered 16, after V lost 1 base and J lost 5 bases. This CDR3 is built from 19 residues.

The chain combines TRBV19 with TRBJ2-5; possibly TRBD1 for D (6 bases). The CDR3 is made up of 15 amino acids. Germline CDR1 and CDR2: LNHDA and SQIVND (reference sequence). Trimming shortened V by 7 bases and J by 3 bases, and 18 bases separated the two germline ends. CDR3 in amino acids: CASMGAGVSEETQYF. For the CDR3, the DNA is TGTGCCAGTATGGGAGCAGGGGTTAGTGAAGAGACCCAGTACTTC.

This clone was detected only once. V and J are TRBV5-1 and TRBJ1-1; 8 bases align to TRBD1. This CDR3 contains 14 residues. The germline V gene has CDR1 SGHRS and CDR2 YFSETQ. The V gene end was trimmed by 4 bases and the J gene end by 7 bases; junction bases not matched to a gene: 9. The CDR3 loop reads CASSVDREYNEAFF. The CDR3, as DNA: TGCGCCAGCAGCGTGGACAGGGAATATAATGAAGCTTTCTTT.

This clone was seen only a few times. The chain is built from TRBV11-1 and TRBJ2-1, with 8 bases fitting TRBD2. The CDR3 covers 14 residues. Germline loops: CDR1 SGHAT, CDR2 FQDESV (reference sequence). After removal of 5 bases from V and 7 bases from J, the junction contained 7 bases not matched to a gene. The CDR3 nucleotides read TGTGCCAGCAGCGTAGGCGGGGGGCGGAATGAGCAGTTCTTC. Amino acid sequence: CASSVGGGRNEQFF.

The V and J genes are TRBV7-6 and TRBJ2-2; TRBD1 matches 7 bases. With V trimmed by 1 base and J by 3 bases, 5 bases remained unmatched. This CDR3 spans 16 amino acids. CDR1 is SGHVS and CDR2 is FNYEAQ in the germline V gene. The CDR3 DNA follows: TGTGCCAGCAGCTTAGTTGGGGACAGCTACACCGGGGAGCTGTTTTTT. This sequence encodes CASSLVGDSYTGELFF.

The chain couples TRBV5-1 to TRBJ1-6; no firm D call. The CDR3 loop spans 16 amino acids. The germline gives CDR1 SGHRS, CDR2 YFSETQ. Trimming removed 6 bases at V and 6 bases at J, with 19 bases between. In DNA form, the CDR3 reads TGCGCCAGCAACCTAGATGGAGGGAAATTTAATTCACCCCTCCACTTT. This translates into CASNLDGGKFNSPLHF. The complete variable domain, with remaining parts taken from reference TRBV5-1 and TRBJ1-6, reads KAGVTQTPRYLIKTRGQQVTLSCSPISGHRSVSWYQQTPGQGLQFLFEYFSETQRNKGNFPGRFSGRQFSNSRSEMNVSTLELGDSALYLCASNLDGGKFNSPLHFGNGTRLTVT.

V gene TRBV5-1 combines with J gene TRBJ2-3; 8 bases are shared with TRBD2. Germline-derived CDR1 and CDR2 are SGHRS and YFSETQ. The CDR3 sequence is 14 residues long. V dropped 4 bases and J dropped 1; count of bases not matched to a gene: 2. CDR3: CASSPGGGTDTQYF. The CDR3 nucleotides are TGCGCCAGCAGCCCCGGGGGGGGCACAGATACGCAGTATTTT.